Shown below are 9 T cell receptor beta chains from a single sample sequenced in a study of T cell responses to AZD1222 COVID-19 vaccine (dated by TCRdb to the early 2020s). In light of the paper, this sample's time point label describes: baseline before first vaccination. The method was the immunoSEQ multiplex PCR assay. TCRdb provides this immuneACCESS table in a form limited to in-frame rearrangements. Some clones are lacking; in checked studies, under half of them reflect an unresolved V gene, and why the rest are absent is not known. The sample includes 150,000 or so clones, with around 90% observed a single time. Approximately 6% of the sample lies in the top ten. The sequenced sample was peripheral blood, obtained on day 0 of AZD1222 vaccination. These receptors all stem from an adult in good health.

The chain links TRBV3-1 (or the pseudogene TRBV3-2) to TRBJ2-3; 8 nucleotides align to TRBD2. Germline values: CDR1 LGHDT, CDR2 YNNKEL (reference sequence). The CDR3 extends over 14 amino acids. The trim removed 4 bases at V and 0 bases at J, leaving 0 bases unmatched. The DNA of the CDR3 is TGTGCCAGCAGCCCTAGCGGGAGCACAGATACGCAGTATTTT. This translates into CASSPSGSTDTQYF.

V gene TRBV29-1 combines with J gene TRBJ1-3; D possibly corresponds to TRBD1 (6 bases). V shed 4 bases and J shed 4 bases, with 14 bases lying between them. Germline lookup yields CDR1 SQVTM and CDR2 ANQGSEA. The CDR3 is 14 residues long. For the CDR3, the DNA is TGCAGCGTTGTCCTGGGGGCACTCGGAAACACCATATATTTT. Translation gives CSVVLGALGNTIYF.

CDR3 protein: CASSLDQSKPNTGELFF. The CDR3 bases are TGTGCCAGCAGCTTAGATCAGAGCAAACCGAACACCGGGGAGCTGTTTTTT. V and J are TRBV11-2 and TRBJ2-2; the D is unclear. V lost 0 bases, J lost 0 bases, and 11 bases lay in between. There are 17 residues in the CDR3. Germline V gene data show CDR1 as SGHAT and CDR2 as FQNNGV. Full variable domain (remainder filled in from reference TRBV11-2 and TRBJ2-2): EAGVAQSPRYKIIEKRQSVAFWCNPISGHATLYWYQQILGQGPKLLIQFQNNGVVDDSQLPKDRFSAERLKGVDSTLKIQPAKLEDSAVYLCASSLDQSKPNTGELFFGEGSRLTVL.

The sample holds one count of this clone. The chain couples TRBV7-2 to TRBJ1-2; the match to TRBD1 covers 8 bases. The J segment lost 2 bases and the V segment lost 5 bases, leaving 4 bases of the junction unmatched. Germline assignment: CDR1 SGHTA and CDR2 FQGNSA. CDR3 length equals 14 residues. The CDR3 reads CASSTGGQNYGYTF. CDR3 DNA sequence: TGTGCCAGCAGCACAGGGGGACAGAACTATGGCTACACCTTC.

This clone occurred a few times. Other DNA sequences in this specimen translate into the identical CDR3. V gene TRBV7-8 combines with J gene TRBJ2-3; D is unclear. Germline V gene sequence: CDR1 SGHVS, CDR2 FQNEAQ. This CDR3 contains 14 residues. The V end was cut by 5 bases, the J end by 0 bases, with 9 bases between. The DNA for the CDR3 is TGTGCCAGCAGCCCGAGACGTAGCACAGATACGCAGTATTTT. It codes for CASSPRRSTDTQYF. Based on the CDR3 plus reference TRBV7-8 and TRBJ2-3, the full variable domain is GAGVSQSPRYKVAKRGQDVALRCDPISGHVSLFWYQQALGQGPEFLTYFQNEAQLDKSGLPSDRFFAERPEGSVSTLKIQRTQQEDSAVYLCASSPRRSTDTQYFGPGTRLTVL.

The rearrangement uses TRBV9 and TRBJ2-2; perhaps TRBD2 as D (6 bases). The CDR3 spans 17 residues. Between the trimmed V and J ends, which lost 5 bases and 0 bases, there was a span of 17 bases. CDR1 SGDLS and CDR2 YYNGEE come from the germline V gene. The CDR3 here is CASRGGTSYTNTGELFF. CDR3 nucleotides: TGTGCCAGCAGAGGAGGGACCTCTTATACGAACACCGGGGAGCTGTTTTTT. The variable domain in full, completed from reference TRBV9 and TRBJ2-2, reads DSGVTQTPKHLITATGQRVTLRCSPRSGDLSVYWYQQSLDQGLQFLIQYYNGEERAKGNILERFSAQQFPDLHSELNLSSLELGDSALYFCASRGGTSYTNTGELFFGEGSRLTVL.

J is TRBJ2-7 and V is TRBV4-3; either TRBD1 or TRBD2 may supply D (5 bases each). Germline assignment: CDR1 LGHNA and CDR2 YSLEER. The germline V and J ends were trimmed by 0 bases and 2 bases, with 11 bases remaining between them. This CDR3 spans 15 amino acids. The CDR3 loop reads CASSQDRGRTYEQYF. The CDR3 DNA sequence: TGCGCCAGCAGCCAAGATCGGGGCAGAACCTACGAGCAGTACTTC.

This chain connects TRBV5-8 to TRBJ1-4; no firm D call. CDR1 is SGHTS and CDR2 is YDEGEE in the germline V gene. The CDR3 contains 15 residues. Trimming left V 4 bases short and J 0 bases short, with 10 bases between. The CDR3, as DNA: TGTGCCAGCAGCCCCCGCTTCACAACTAATGAAAAACTGTTTTTT. It encodes CASSPRFTTNEKLFF. Using reference TRBV5-8 and TRBJ1-4 for the parts outside the CDR3, the full variable domain is EAGVTQSPTHLIKTRGQQATLRCSPISGHTSVYWYQQALGLGLQFLLWYDEGEERNRGNFPPRFSGRQFPNYSSELNVNALELEDSALYLCASSPRFTTNEKLFFGSGTQLSVL.

V gene TRBV10-3 combines with J gene TRBJ2-7; D unclear. CDR1 ENHRY and CDR2 SYGVKD come from the germline V gene. There are 12 residues in the CDR3. Trimming left V 8 bases short and J 4 bases short, with 12 bases between. The DNA of the CDR3 is TGTGCCATCCATTCTATCCCGTACGAGCAGTACTTC. Protein sequence: CAIHSIPYEQYF.